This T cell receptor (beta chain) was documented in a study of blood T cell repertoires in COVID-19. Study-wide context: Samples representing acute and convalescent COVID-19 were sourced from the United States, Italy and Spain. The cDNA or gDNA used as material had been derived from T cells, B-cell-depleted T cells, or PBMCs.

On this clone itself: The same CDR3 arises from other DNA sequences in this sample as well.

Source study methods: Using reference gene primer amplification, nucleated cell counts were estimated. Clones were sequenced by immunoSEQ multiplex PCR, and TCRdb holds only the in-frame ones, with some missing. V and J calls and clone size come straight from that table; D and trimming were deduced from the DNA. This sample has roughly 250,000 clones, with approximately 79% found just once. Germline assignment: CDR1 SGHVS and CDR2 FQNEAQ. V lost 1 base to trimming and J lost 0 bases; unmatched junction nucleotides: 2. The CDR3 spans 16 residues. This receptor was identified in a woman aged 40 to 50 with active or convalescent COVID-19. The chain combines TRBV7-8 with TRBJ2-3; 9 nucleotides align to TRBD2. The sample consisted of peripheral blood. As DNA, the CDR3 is TGTGCCAGCAGCTTAGTGGCGGGGGGGAGCACAGATACGCAGTATTTT. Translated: CASSLVAGGSTDTQYF.